One sample yielded the 27 T cell receptor beta chains listed below, sequenced in a study of T cell repertoires in cytomegalovirus infection. TCRdb fed the reads into MiXCR, producing one record per CDR3 protein. The sample records about 190,000 distinct CDR3 sequences, about a tenth being singletons. Sequencing was performed on PBMCs. The origin of the receptors is a human donor in good health (CMV status not recorded). Some clones in this sample may be carry-over from other donors' samples.

Of note for this clonotype: A much larger clone is a single base away; this may be a read error. The CDR3 protein is CASSRTPQETHYF. CDR3 nucleotides: TGTGCCAGCAGCCGGACTCCTCAAGAGACCCACTACTTC. The genes are TRBV7-6 and TRBJ2-5; possibly TRBD2 for D (5 bases). CDR1 is SGHVS and CDR2 is FNYEAQ in the germline V gene. The CDR3 covers 13 residues.

This clonotype turned up a few times. The CDR3 nucleotides are TGTGCCAGCAGAAGACGGGGACAAGATGACTACGAGCAGTACTTC. Its protein is CASRRRGQDDYEQYF. The chain is built from TRBV27 and TRBJ2-7; TRBD1 might be the D (6 bases). V was shortened by 6 bases and J by 3 bases, with 18 bases between the two germline ends. CDR1 is MNHEY, CDR2 SMNVEV, per germline (reference sequence). The CDR3 runs 15 residues.

This clonotype has a count of ten or more. The chain joins TRBV11-2 to TRBJ2-1; the D call may be TRBD1 or TRBD2 (7 bases each). V shed 5 bases and J shed 1 base, with 15 bases lying between them. In germline, CDR1 is SGHAT, CDR2 FQNNGV. The CDR3 is 16 amino acids. The CDR3: CASSQRRGGSYNEQFF. In nucleotides, the CDR3 is TGTGCCAGCAGCCAACGCAGGGGGGGTTCCTACAATGAGCAGTTCTTC.

This clonotype occurred many times. J is TRBJ1-2 and V is TRBV5-1, with D uncertain. Germline loops: CDR1 SGHRS, CDR2 YFSETQ. V lost 0 bases, J lost 4 bases, and 16 bases lay in between. This CDR3 contains 16 residues. CDR3 protein: CASSLGGRTLSYGYTF. CDR3 sequence (DNA): TGCGCCAGCAGCTTGGGAGGCAGGACCCTTAGCTATGGCTACACCTTC. The whole variable domain, remainder taken from reference TRBV5-1 and TRBJ1-2, is KAGVTQTPRYLIKTRGQQVTLSCSPISGHRSVSWYQQTPGQGLQFLFEYFSETQRNKGNFPGRFSGRQFSNSRSEMNVSTLELGDSALYLCASSLGGRTLSYGYTFGSGTRLTVV.

This clonotype has a count of ten or more. The genes are TRBV5-6 and TRBJ2-7; 11 bases align to TRBD1. Looked up from germline, CDR1 is SGHDT and CDR2 is YYEEEE. V gave up 0 bases and J gave up 6 bases; unmatched junction bases: 5. The CDR3 is 15 amino acids. The chain's CDR3 is CASSLVGTGGREQYF. DNA of the CDR3: TGTGCCAGCAGCTTGGTTGGGACAGGGGGACGCGAGCAGTACTTC.

This clonotype was counted ten times or more. The genes are TRBV28 and TRBJ1-1; maybe TRBD1 (5 bases). Trimming took 5 bases from V and 1 from J, leaving 14 bases between them. This CDR3 spans 15 amino acids. Germline V gives CDR1 MDHEN, CDR2 SYDVKM. CDR3 in amino acids: CASSPAGGPNTEAFF. The CDR3 region has the DNA TGTGCCAGCAGTCCCGCCGGGGGACCGAACACTGAAGCTTTCTTT.

The table lists this clonotype with many counts. CDR3 in amino acids: CASSLLSGSGYNEQFF. As DNA, the CDR3 is TGTGCCAGCAGCTTATTGTCTGGGAGCGGATACAATGAGCAGTTCTTC. The V call is TRBV5-6, the J call TRBJ2-1; D may be TRBD2 (5 bases). This CDR3 is built from 16 residues. The germline V gene encodes CDR1 SGHDT and CDR2 YYEEEE. V was pared by 2 bases and J by 4 bases, with 16 bases between.

This clonotype was recorded at least ten times. CDR3 region: CASRPRGFETQYF. As DNA, the CDR3 is TGTGCCAGCAGGCCCCGGGGATTTGAGACCCAGTACTTC. The rearrangement links TRBV12-3 or TRBV12-4 to TRBJ2-5; weak D call: TRBD2 (5 bases). This CDR3 has 13 residues. V was cut by 6 bases and J by 5 bases, with 13 bases left in between.

The J gene is TRBJ1-2, the V gene TRBV4-3; D is ambiguous. The CDR3 covers 14 residues. Between the trimmed V and J ends, which lost 1 base and 7 bases, there was a span of 13 bases. Germline V CDR1 and CDR2: LGHNA, YSLEER. CDR3 amino acids: CASSQGRTGFGYTF. The CDR3 DNA is TGCGCCAGCAGCCAAGGACGGACTGGTTTTGGCTACACCTTC.

In this sample, this clonotype turned up many times. The gene calls are TRBV11-2 and TRBJ2-6; a possible D gene is TRBD2 (6 bases). The V end lost 0 bases, the J end lost 4 bases, and 13 bases lay between the germline ends. This CDR3 comprises 17 residues. CDR1 SGHAT and CDR2 FQNNGV come from the germline V gene. The CDR3 reads CASSLDRGLAGANVLTF. As DNA, the CDR3 is TGTGCCAGCAGCTTAGATCGGGGGTTGGCAGGGGCCAACGTCCTGACTTTC.

Many counts were recorded for this clonotype. V and J are TRBV4-3 and TRBJ2-1, with TRBD1 matching over 7 bases. This CDR3 comprises 15 residues. Germline V gives CDR1 LGHNA, CDR2 YSLEER. Trimming took 1 base from V and 8 from J; bases not matched to a gene: 8. The CDR3 DNA reads TGCGCCAGCAGCCAAGGTACCTACAGGGGAGATGAGCAGTTCTTC. It specifies CASSQGTYRGDEQFF.

This clonotype turned up a few times. This rearrangement joins TRBV5-1 to TRBJ2-1, with 10 bases matching TRBD2. There are 16 residues in the CDR3. The V gene end was trimmed by 1 base and the J gene end by 2 bases; junction bases not matched to a gene: 3. Germline loops: CDR1 SGHRS, CDR2 YFSETQ. Written as DNA, the CDR3 is TGCGCCAGCAGCTTGCTAGCGGGAGACCCCTACAATGAGCAGTTCTTC. Its translation: CASSLLAGDPYNEQFF.

This clonotype showed up many times. V usage is TRBV7-2 and J usage is TRBJ2-3, with a possible D match to TRBD2 (6 bases). CDR3 length: 14 residues. The V gene lost 4 bases and the J gene lost 5 bases, with 13 bases spanning the gap. Germline V gene data show CDR1 as SGHTA and CDR2 as FQGNSA. The CDR3 is CASSSRLGEDTQYF. The DNA of the CDR3 is TGTGCCAGCAGCTCACGACTAGGAGAAGATACGCAGTATTTT.

This clonotype was found many times. The J gene is TRBJ1-1, the V gene TRBV7-2; D call uncertain. V was trimmed by 2 bases and J by 7 bases, leaving 5 bases between them. The CDR3 runs 11 residues. Germline V gene data show CDR1 as SGHTA and CDR2 as FQGNSA. The CDR3 region is CASSLSVEAFF. CDR3 in DNA: TGTGCCAGCAGCTTATCGGTTGAAGCTTTCTTT. Complete variable domain (other parts from reference TRBV7-2 and TRBJ1-1): GAGVSQSPSNKVTEKGKDVELRCDPISGHTALYWYRQSLGQGLEFLIYFQGNSAPDKSGLPSDRFSAERTGGSVSTLTIQRTQQEDSAVYLCASSLSVEAFFGQGTRLTVV.

This clonotype was seen ten or more times. The genes are TRBV7-2 and TRBJ1-2; no clear D gene. The CDR3 has 14 residues. Between the trimmed V and J ends, which lost 6 bases and 3 bases, there was a span of 14 bases. Germline V gives CDR1 SGHTA, CDR2 FQGNSA. The CDR3 coding sequence is TGTGCCAGCAGACACCCCGGGTCGGACTATGGCTACACCTTC. Protein sequence: CASRHPGSDYGYTF.

This clonotype has ten or more counts. The gene calls are TRBV12-3 or TRBV12-4 and TRBJ2-2; maybe TRBD2 (6 bases). Trimming removed 3 bases at V and 10 bases at J, with 15 bases between. The CDR3 has 14 amino acids. CDR3: CASSFGTGAVELFF. CDR3 DNA sequence: TGTGCCAGCAGTTTCGGGACTGGGGCGGTGGAGCTGTTTTTT.

This chain uses TRBV20-1 with TRBJ2-3; TRBD2 is a possible D gene (6 bases). CDR3 length equals 14 residues. V was clipped by 1 base and J by 2 bases, with 10 bases between them. Per the germline V gene, CDR1 is DFQATT and CDR2 is SNEGSKA (reference sequence). CDR3 amino acids: CSARVAGYTDTQYF. In DNA form, the CDR3 reads TGCAGTGCTAGAGTTGCGGGATACACAGATACGCAGTATTTT.

This clonotype was detected only a few times. The chain recombines TRBV28 with TRBJ1-3; D is unclear. V lost 2 bases and J lost 2, with 10 bases in between. CDR3 length equals 15 residues. The germline gives CDR1 MDHEN, CDR2 SYDVKM. The CDR3 loop is CASSLVFGPGNTIYF. In DNA, the CDR3 is TGTGCCAGCAGTTTAGTATTCGGACCTGGAAACACCATATATTTT.

There are a few counts of this clonotype. One end of the junction does not line up with germline, which may come from a read error. The gene calls are TRBV12-3 or TRBV12-4 and TRBJ1-4; 7 bases agree with TRBD1. CDR3 length: 13 amino acids. The CDR3 nucleotides are TGTGCCAGTAGGGACAGACTAATGAAAAGGATGGTTTTT. Protein product: CASRDRLMKRMVF.

This clonotype was counted many times. V is TRBV7-2 and J is TRBJ2-3; D may be TRBD1 or TRBD2 (5 bases each). The CDR3 covers 15 residues. Trimming stripped 4 bases from V and 1 base from J, with 12 bases between. Germline lookup yields CDR1 SGHTA and CDR2 FQGNSA. The CDR3 loop is CASSSEGRGTDTQYF. The CDR3 region has the DNA TGTGCCAGCAGCTCCGAGGGGCGGGGCACAGATACGCAGTATTTT.

Points on this clonotype: A much more abundant neighbour one base away suggests this may be a read error. The V gene is TRBV7-2, the J gene TRBJ2-1; D may be TRBD2 (7 bases). The germline CDR1 and CDR2 sequences are SGHTA and FQGNSA. The CDR3 is 14 residues long. The V gene lost 6 bases and the J gene lost 9 bases, with 18 bases spanning the gap. CDR3 loop: CASSRLVGGGEQFF. CDR3 nucleotide sequence: TGTGCCAGCAGTAGGCTAGTGGGAGGGGGTGAGCAGTTCTTC.

This clonotype was observed a handful of times. The chain joins TRBV6-2 or TRBV6-3 to TRBJ1-1, with D possibly TRBD1 on 5 matching bases. V lost 4 bases, J lost 4 bases, and 13 bases lay in between. From germline, CDR1 is MNHEY and CDR2 SVGEGT. CDR3 length: 14 amino acids. CDR3 bases: TGTGCCAGCAGTTCTCTGGGACGGAGCACTGAAGCTTTCTTT. Encoded protein: CASSSLGRSTEAFF.

Many counts were recorded for this clonotype. The chain links TRBV12-3 or TRBV12-4 to TRBJ2-7; 14 bases fit TRBD2. The junction had 6 bases not matched to a gene; V was cut back by 4 bases and J by 4 bases. The CDR3 runs 16 residues. The DNA for the CDR3 is TGTGCCAGCAGTTCCGGGACTAGCGGGAGTCCTTACGAGCAGTACTTC. Amino acid sequence: CASSSGTSGSPYEQYF.

Ten or more counts support this clonotype. This chain links TRBV5-6 with TRBJ2-1; no clear D. V gave up 6 bases and J gave up 0 bases, with 19 bases separating them. CDR3 length: 17 amino acids. Germline V gene sequence: CDR1 SGHDT, CDR2 YYEEEE. For the CDR3, the DNA is TGTGCCAGCAAGGCAGGTCTACCTGGGGTCTCCTACAATGAGCAGTTCTTC. Translated, it gives CASKAGLPGVSYNEQFF. The whole variable domain, filled in from reference TRBV5-6 and TRBJ2-1, reads DAGVTQSPTHLIKTRGQQVTLRCSPKSGHDTVSWYQQALGQGPQFIFQYYEEEERQRGNFPDRFSGHQFPNYSSELNVNALLLGDSALYLCASKAGLPGVSYNEQFFGPGTRLTVL.

This clonotype was picked up a small number of times. The chain employs TRBV7-4 and TRBJ1-1; D call uncertain. V shed 5 bases and J shed 11 bases, with 15 bases lying between them. There are 12 residues in the CDR3. Germline CDR1 SGHVT, CDR2 SQSDAQ. CDR3 nucleotides: TGTGCCAGCAGCCCCGTGGGGAGGGATGCTTTCTTT. Residues: CASSPVGRDAFF.

There are a few counts of this clonotype. V is TRBV27 and J is TRBJ2-4; D might be TRBD1 (6 bases). CDR3 length: 16 amino acids. In germline, CDR1 is MNHEY, CDR2 SMNVEV (reference sequence). The V end was cut by 5 bases, the J end by 3 bases, with 17 bases between. For the CDR3, the DNA is TGTGCCAGCAGTCCACCCCCGAGGACAGACAAAAACATTCAGTACTTC. As protein: CASSPPPRTDKNIQYF.

This clonotype was observed many times. The chain employs TRBV24-1 and TRBJ2-2; D remains ambiguous. The CDR3 contains 16 residues. Looked up from germline, CDR1 is KGHDR and CDR2 is SFDVKD. Trimming cost V 1 base and J 1 base, with 9 bases left between them. CDR3 coding DNA: TGTGCCACCAGTGATTTTACGGCGGTGAACACCGGGGAGCTGTTTTTT. Translation gives CATSDFTAVNTGELFF.